This TCR beta chain originates from a study of blood T cells in healthy people across ages. Isolated PBMCs totaled at least 7 million in each sample. Primed by a sample-barcoded 5' primer and a J-beta primer mix, a second PCR proceeded for about 7 to 12 cycles. Template switching added a 12-random-nucleotide identifier to every cDNA molecule. TCRdb itself ran the 5' RACE reads through MiXCR, one entry per CDR3 protein. The data show hundreds of thousands of distinct CDR3 sequences, 56% seen once. General study results and limits: Age showed a roughly linear inverse relationship with TCR beta diversity per million T cells. Compared with aged donors, long-lived donors showed fewer expanded clones, suggesting selection.

For this clonotype: Antigen: not known.

The CDR3 is 18 residues long. Trimming took 6 bases from V and 11 from J; bases not matched to a gene: 28. Germline assignment: CDR1 DFQATT and CDR2 SNEGSKA (reference sequence). The chain combines TRBV20-1 with TRBJ2-5; 9 bases align to TRBD2. The sequenced sample was blood. The receptor was isolated from a man aged 40-55 years in good health. The CDR3 DNA reads TGCAGTGCCAGTCTCGGCGGGGGGGGTCATAGCTCCTACAATGAGCAGTACTTC. The encoded protein is CSASLGGGGHSSYNEQYF.